This T cell receptor (beta chain) was recorded in a study of cytomegalovirus exposure and HLA in healthy donors. This CDR3 is built from 13 residues. The V gene's germline CDR1 is SGHRS and CDR2 YFSETQ. Trimming cost V 3 bases and J 10 bases; bases outside gene matches: 6. Both 60 Vbeta primers and 13 Jbeta primers went into the PCR. Method: immunoSEQ multiplex PCR; TCRdb's copy keeps in-frame clones and lacks some. This sample's table has just under 60,000 clones. The sample was PBMCs. The chain links TRBV5-1 to TRBJ2-1; the match to TRBD2 covers 8 bases. The clonotype comes from a male donor in good health and CMV-seronegative. CDR3 sequence (DNA): TGCGCCAGCAGCTCGGGGGGGTCGCAGGAGCAGTTCTTC. Amino acids: CASSSGGSQEQFF.